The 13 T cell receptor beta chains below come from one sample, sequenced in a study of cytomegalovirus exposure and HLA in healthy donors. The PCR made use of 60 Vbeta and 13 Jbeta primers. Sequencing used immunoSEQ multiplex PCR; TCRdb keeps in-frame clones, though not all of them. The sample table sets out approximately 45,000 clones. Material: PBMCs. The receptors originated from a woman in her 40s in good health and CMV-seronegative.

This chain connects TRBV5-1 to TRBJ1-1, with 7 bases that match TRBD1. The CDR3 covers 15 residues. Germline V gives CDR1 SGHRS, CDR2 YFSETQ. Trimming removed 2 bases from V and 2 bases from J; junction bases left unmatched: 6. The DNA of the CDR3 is TGCGCCAGCAGCTTACCCGGGACAGACAACACTGAAGCTTTCTTT. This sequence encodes CASSLPGTDNTEAFF.

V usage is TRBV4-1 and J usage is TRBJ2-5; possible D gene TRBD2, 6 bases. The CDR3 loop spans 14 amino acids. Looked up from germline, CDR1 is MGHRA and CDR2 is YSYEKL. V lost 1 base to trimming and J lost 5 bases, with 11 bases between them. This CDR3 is CASSQVWGVETQYF. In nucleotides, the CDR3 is TGCGCCAGCAGCCAAGTCTGGGGGGTGGAGACCCAGTACTTC.

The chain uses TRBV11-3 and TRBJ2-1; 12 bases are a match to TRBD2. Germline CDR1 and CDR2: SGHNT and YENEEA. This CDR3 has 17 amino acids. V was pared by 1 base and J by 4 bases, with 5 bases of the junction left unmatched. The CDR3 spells CASSLAQGLAGYNEQFF. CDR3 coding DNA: TGTGCCAGCAGCTTAGCCCAGGGACTAGCGGGTTACAATGAGCAGTTCTTC.

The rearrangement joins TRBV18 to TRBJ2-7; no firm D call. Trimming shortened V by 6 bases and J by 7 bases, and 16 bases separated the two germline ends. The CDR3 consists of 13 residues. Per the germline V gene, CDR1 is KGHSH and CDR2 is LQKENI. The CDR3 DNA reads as TGTGCCAGCTCCCCTCCTAGTGGGTTGGAGCAGTACTTC. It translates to CASSPPSGLEQYF.

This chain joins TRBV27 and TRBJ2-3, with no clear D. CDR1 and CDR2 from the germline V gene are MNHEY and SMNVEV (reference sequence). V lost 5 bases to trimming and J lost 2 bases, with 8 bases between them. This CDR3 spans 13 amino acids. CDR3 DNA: TGTGCCAGCAGTAACCAGAACACAGATACGCAGTATTTT. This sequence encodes CASSNQNTDTQYF.

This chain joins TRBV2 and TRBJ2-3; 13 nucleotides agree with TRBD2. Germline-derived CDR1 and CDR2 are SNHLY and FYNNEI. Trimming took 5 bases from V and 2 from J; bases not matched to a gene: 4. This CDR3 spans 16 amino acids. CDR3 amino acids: CASSTGLAGDTDTQYF. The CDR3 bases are TGTGCCAGCAGTACAGGACTAGCGGGGGACACAGATACGCAGTATTTT.

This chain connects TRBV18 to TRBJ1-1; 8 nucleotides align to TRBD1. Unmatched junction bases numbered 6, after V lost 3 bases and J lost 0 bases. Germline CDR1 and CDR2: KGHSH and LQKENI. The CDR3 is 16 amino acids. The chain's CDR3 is CASSPPGTGVNTEAFF. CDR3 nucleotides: TGTGCCAGCTCACCCCCCGGGACAGGAGTGAACACTGAAGCTTTCTTT.

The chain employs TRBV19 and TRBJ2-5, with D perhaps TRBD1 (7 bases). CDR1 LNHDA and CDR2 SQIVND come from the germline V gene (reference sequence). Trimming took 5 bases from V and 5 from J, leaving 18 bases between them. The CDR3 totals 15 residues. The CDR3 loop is CASSPSPTGRETQYF. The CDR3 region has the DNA TGTGCCAGTAGTCCATCCCCGACAGGGAGGGAGACCCAGTACTTC.

The CDR3 loop is CASSRQSDQETQYF. The CDR3 nucleotides read TGTGCCAGCAGCCGACAGTCTGACCAAGAGACCCAGTACTTC. The V call is TRBV7-9, the J call TRBJ2-5, with a tentative D call TRBD1 (5 bases). The CDR3 covers 14 residues. Germline CDR1 SEHNR, CDR2 FQNEAQ (reference sequence). Trimming cost V 5 bases and J 0 bases, with 10 bases left between them.

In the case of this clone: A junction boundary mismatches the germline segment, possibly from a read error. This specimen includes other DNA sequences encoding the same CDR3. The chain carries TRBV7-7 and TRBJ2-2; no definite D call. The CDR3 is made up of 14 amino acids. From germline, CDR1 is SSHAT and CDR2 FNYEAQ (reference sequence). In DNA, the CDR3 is TGTGCTAGCAGCTTAGTAGGAGCTACCGGGGAGCTGTTTTTT. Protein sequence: CASSLVGATGELFF.

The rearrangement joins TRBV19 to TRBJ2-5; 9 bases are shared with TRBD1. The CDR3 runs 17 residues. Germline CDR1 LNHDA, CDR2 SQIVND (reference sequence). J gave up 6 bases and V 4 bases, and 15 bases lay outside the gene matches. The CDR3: CASSNWGGGTGLKTQYF. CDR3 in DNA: TGTGCCAGTAGTAATTGGGGGGGTGGGACAGGGCTGAAGACCCAGTACTTC.

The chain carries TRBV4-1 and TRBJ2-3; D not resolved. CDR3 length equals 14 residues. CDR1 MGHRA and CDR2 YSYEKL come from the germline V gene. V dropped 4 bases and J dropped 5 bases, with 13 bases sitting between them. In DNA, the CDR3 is TGCGCCAGCAGCCTTACAAAATTTGGAGATACGCAGTATTTT. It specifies CASSLTKFGDTQYF.

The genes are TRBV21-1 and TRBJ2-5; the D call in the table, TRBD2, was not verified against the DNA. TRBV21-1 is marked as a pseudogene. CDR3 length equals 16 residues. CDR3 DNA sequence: TGTGCCAGCAGCAAAGAGAGGAACAGGGAGGGGGAGACCCAGTACTTC. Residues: CASSKERNREGETQYF.